This T cell receptor beta chain was captured in a study of T cell clonotyping in hematopoietic cell transplantation. General study findings and limits: Cells were unsorted, so CD4 and CD8 contributions were not separated. Pathologically expanded recipient clonotypes increased progressively from day 30 to day 180 as diversity fell.

Samples: about 28 days before transplant, then days 30, 100 and 180 after. Profiled with immunoSEQ multiplex PCR; TCRdb holds only in-frame clones, not every one. Seen here are under 15,000 clones, about 80% observed once, and the top ten hold nearly 6%. As concerns this clone: Antigen specificity is unknown.

V shed 2 bases and J 4 bases; nucleotides not matched to a gene: 7. This CDR3 contains 15 residues. Germline V gene data show CDR1 as MGHDK and CDR2 as SYGVNS. This TCR came from a female patient in her thirties or forties who had an allogeneic stem cell transplant from a related donor, so T cells may come from the graft donor. Some clones in this sample may be carry-over from other donors' samples. Source: PBMCs, taken 100 days after allogeneic stem cell transplant. V usage is TRBV25-1 and J usage is TRBJ2-5; 7 nucleotides align to TRBD1. The CDR3 DNA reads as TGTGCCAGCAGTGAAGGAAACCACAGGGGAGAGACCCAGTACTTC. Translated, it gives CASSEGNHRGETQYF. The full variable domain, in which reference TRBV25-1 and TRBJ2-5 provide the parts outside the CDR3, is EADIYQTPRYLVIGTGKKITLECSQTMGHDKMYWYQQDPGMELHLIHYSYGVNSTEKGDLSSESTVSRIRTEHFPLTLESARPSHTSQYLCASSEGNHRGETQYFGPGTRLLVL.